A single sample is the source of the 30 T cell receptor beta chains below, sequenced in a study of T-cell reconstitution after alpha-beta-depleted transplantation in children. Molecular barcoding with unique molecular identifiers was used for the TCRbeta library. MiXCR, run by TCRdb on the PCR reads, gives a single entry per CDR3 protein. The sample holds about 400,000 distinct CDR3 sequences; 15% to 20% are singletons and the top ten take under 30%. Here the sequenced sample was PBMCs, mostly from graft donor cells, taken 360 days after TCRalphabeta/CD19-depleted stem cell transplant. Receptors were obtained from a boy younger than two who had a stem cell transplant for Wiskott-Aldrich syndrome, so the T cells may come from the graft donor.

The chain joins TRBV4-1 to TRBJ1-1, with D possibly matching TRBD1 (6 bases). The CDR3 is 14 amino acids. V was clipped by 0 bases and J by 11 bases, with 16 bases between them. The germline gives CDR1 MGHRA, CDR2 YSYEKL. CDR3 amino acids: CASSQDLRRGGAFF. In nucleotides, the CDR3 is TGCGCCAGCAGCCAAGACCTTAGGAGGGGGGGTGCTTTCTTT.

This clonotype was counted many times. V is TRBV6-6 and J is TRBJ2-1; no reliable D call. The germline gives CDR1 MNHNY, CDR2 SVGAGI (reference sequence). V lost 6 bases, J lost 15 bases, and 15 bases lay in between. The CDR3 is made up of 11 amino acids. CDR3 DNA sequence: TGTGCCAGCAGACTCGAGATAAAACGGTTCTTC. It codes for CASRLEIKRFF.

There are a few counts of this clonotype. The chain has TRBV7-8 and TRBJ1-2, with D possibly matching TRBD1 (5 bases). The CDR3 is 19 amino acids. The V end lost 3 bases, the J end lost 1 base, and 24 bases lay between the germline ends. CDR1 SGHVS and CDR2 FQNEAQ come from the germline V gene. CDR3 region: CASSFSRLPGSVFNYGYTF. The CDR3 nucleotides read TGTGCCAGCAGCTTCTCGCGACTCCCAGGGTCGGTATTTAACTATGGCTACACCTTC.

The CDR3 region has the DNA TGTGCCAGCAGTGAAAGGAGCGGGAGGACCAATGAGCAGTTCTTC. Amino acids: CASSERSGRTNEQFF. The V call is TRBV25-1, the J call TRBJ2-1, with 9 positions matching TRBD2. CDR3 length: 15 residues. After removal of 2 bases from V and 6 bases from J, the junction contained 5 bases not matched to a gene. Germline lookup yields CDR1 MGHDK and CDR2 SYGVNS.

This chain joins TRBV23-1 and TRBJ2-1, with a tentative D call TRBD2 (5 bases). TRBV23-1 counts as an open reading frame of uncertain function. The V and J ends lost 0 bases and 0 bases respectively, with 12 bases between them. There are 17 residues in the CDR3. The CDR3 DNA is TGCGCCAGCAGTCAATCAGCGGCCCGAAGCTCCTACAATGAGCAGTTCTTC. Translating gives CASSQSAARSSYNEQFF.

This chain joins TRBV7-2 and TRBJ2-7, with 12 bases lining up with TRBD2. Looked up from germline, CDR1 is SGHTA and CDR2 is FQGNSA. The J segment lost 7 bases and the V segment lost 1 base, leaving 5 bases of the junction unmatched. This CDR3 comprises 15 residues. The CDR3 here is CASSLGLAGVWEQYF. DNA of the CDR3: TGTGCCAGCAGCTTAGGACTAGCGGGAGTTTGGGAGCAGTACTTC.

The table lists this clonotype with a few counts. The chain's CDR3 is CASSYQDRGYSPLHF. Written as DNA, the CDR3 is TGTGCCAGCAGTTACCAGGACAGGGGTTATTCACCCCTCCACTTT. This chain connects TRBV6-5 to TRBJ1-6; 9 bases map to TRBD1. The CDR3 spans 15 residues. The germline gives CDR1 MNHEY, CDR2 SVGAGI. J was trimmed by 8 bases and V by 2 bases; bases with no gene match: 4.

The J gene is TRBJ2-7, the V gene TRBV10-2; D is possibly TRBD1 (6 bases). V gave up 6 bases and J gave up 2 bases, with 17 bases separating them. Germline V gives CDR1 WSHSY, CDR2 SAAADI. The CDR3 is 15 residues long. CDR3 region: CASSPSRQAPYEQYF. CDR3 nucleotides: TGCGCCAGCAGCCCCTCTCGACAGGCCCCCTACGAGCAGTACTTC.

J is TRBJ2-7 and V is TRBV18, with 8 bases fitting TRBD1. CDR3 length: 16 amino acids. Trimming cost V 3 bases and J 0 bases; bases outside gene matches: 7. Germline CDR1 and CDR2: KGHSH and LQKENI. The CDR3 nucleotides are TGTGCCAGCTCACCGCGACAGGGGACTTTCTCCTACGAGCAGTACTTC. This encodes CASSPRQGTFSYEQYF.

This clonotype was counted between two and nine times. V usage is TRBV7-2 and J usage is TRBJ2-5; D is unclear. CDR3 length equals 12 residues. Germline V CDR1 and CDR2: SGHTA, FQGNSA. Trimming took 4 bases from V and 2 from J, leaving 5 bases between them. Here the CDR3 DNA reads TGTGCCAGCAGCTGGCCTCAAGAGACCCAGTACTTC. Translation gives CASSWPQETQYF.

This clonotype came up many times. The CDR3 spells CASSLGNYGYTF. As DNA, the CDR3 is TGTGCCAGCAGTTTGGGGAACTATGGCTACACCTTC. V usage is TRBV12-3 or TRBV12-4 and J usage is TRBJ1-2; D not resolved. Trimming shortened V by 3 bases and J by 2 bases, and 4 bases separated the two germline ends. The CDR3 spans 12 residues.

In its sample, this clonotype was seen once. CDR3 protein: CASSFDGESPLHF. The CDR3 DNA reads TGCGCCAGCAGCTTCGATGGGGAATCACCCCTCCACTTT. The gene calls are TRBV5-1 and TRBJ1-6; D gene ambiguous. CDR1 SGHRS and CDR2 YFSETQ come from the germline V gene. The CDR3 consists of 13 residues. Trimming left V 2 bases short and J 10 bases short, with 10 bases between.

This clonotype has just a few counts. The gene calls are TRBV29-1 and TRBJ2-7; D possibly uses TRBD1 or TRBD2 (6 bases each). With 4 bases removed from V and 4 bases from J, the gap between germline ends came to 14 bases. There are 13 residues in the CDR3. The germline V gene has CDR1 SQVTM and CDR2 ANQGSEA. In DNA form, the CDR3 reads TGCAGCGTTGTCTCAGGGGCGGGATACGAGCAGTACTTC. Translating gives CSVVSGAGYEQYF.

The chain joins TRBV6-6 to TRBJ2-4, with TRBD1 as a possible D gene (6 bases). CDR1 and CDR2 from the germline V gene are MNHNY and SVGAGI (reference sequence). The length of the CDR3 is 10 residues. Trimming took off 8 bases at V and 7 bases at J, with 6 bases between the two ends. CDR3 nucleotide sequence: TGTGCCAGCCAGGGGAACATTCAGTACTTC. Amino acid sequence: CASQGNIQYF.

Only a few counts were recorded for this clonotype. This chain uses TRBV28 with TRBJ2-5, with a weak D call TRBD2 (5 bases). Germline loops: CDR1 MDHEN, CDR2 SYDVKM. The CDR3 is 14 residues long. V dropped 4 bases and J dropped 3 bases, with 12 bases sitting between them. The CDR3: CASSYVGGKETQYF. CDR3 DNA: TGTGCCAGCAGTTACGTCGGAGGAAAAGAGACCCAGTACTTC.

This clonotype showed up just a few times. The rearrangement joins TRBV11-2 to TRBJ2-7; D remains unclear. Per the germline V gene, CDR1 is SGHAT and CDR2 is FQNNGV. V lost 4 bases, J lost 9 bases, and 13 bases lay in between. This CDR3 has 12 residues. This CDR3 reads CASSSGFALQYF. CDR3 bases: TGTGCCAGCAGCTCTGGCTTCGCTTTGCAGTACTTC.

The chain carries TRBV10-3 and TRBJ2-2; 7 bases map to TRBD1. The V and J ends lost 11 bases and 1 base, in that order; junction bases with no gene match: 19. This CDR3 contains 18 residues. The germline V gene encodes CDR1 ENHRY and CDR2 SYGVKD. This CDR3 reads CAATPGTAGALNTGELFF. DNA of the CDR3: TGTGCCGCCACTCCCGGGACAGCCGGCGCTTTGAACACCGGGGAGCTGTTTTTT.

J is TRBJ2-2 and V is TRBV7-9; D might be TRBD1 (6 bases). V lost 1 base, J lost 6 bases, and 9 bases lay in between. CDR1 is SEHNR, CDR2 FQNEAQ, per germline (reference sequence). The CDR3 length is 14 residues. DNA for the CDR3: TGTGCCAGCAGCTTAGTCGGACAGCCCGGGGAGCTGTTTTTT. It encodes CASSLVGQPGELFF.

V gene TRBV12-3 or TRBV12-4 combines with J gene TRBJ1-3; D uncertain. The ends were cut back, 0 bases at V and 8 bases at J, with 8 bases in the middle. There are 13 residues in the CDR3. The CDR3: CASSLASDHTIYF. CDR3 nucleotide sequence: TGTGCCAGCAGTTTAGCCTCGGACCACACCATATATTTT.

This clonotype has only a few counts. V gene TRBV4-2 combines with J gene TRBJ1-5, with D uncertain. There are 17 residues in the CDR3. V lost 0 bases and J 1 base, leaving 13 bases between the germline ends. CDR1 and CDR2 from the germline V gene are LGHNA and YNFKEQ. As DNA, the CDR3 is TGTGCCAGCAGCCAAGATCTTGGGAGGGCGAGCAATCAGCCCCAGCATTTT. This codes for CASSQDLGRASNQPQHF.

The CDR3, as DNA: TGTGCCAGCAGCCAAGGCGGGGGCGCAGATACGCAGTATTTT. Its protein is CASSQGGGADTQYF. The chain uses TRBV3-1 and TRBJ2-3; possible D gene TRBD2, 7 bases. The V end was cut by 1 base, the J end by 4 bases, with 9 bases between. The CDR3 contains 14 residues. CDR1 and CDR2 from the germline V gene are LGHDT and YNNKEL (reference sequence).

This clonotype was seen at least ten times. V usage is TRBV3-1 and J usage is TRBJ2-1, with TRBD2 matching 14 bases. J was trimmed by 7 bases and V by 2 bases; bases with no gene match: 13. Germline CDR1 is LGHDT and CDR2 is YNNKEL (reference sequence). This CDR3 is 19 amino acids long. Written as DNA, the CDR3 is TGTGCCAGCAGCCAAAATCTCATGGGACTAGCGGGAGACGGGAATGAGCAGTTCTTC. This sequence encodes CASSQNLMGLAGDGNEQFF.

The chain has TRBV20-1 and TRBJ2-6; tentatively, D is TRBD1 (5 bases). The CDR3 length is 16 residues. Germline CDR1 and CDR2: DFQATT and SNEGSKA (reference sequence). Between the trimmed V and J ends, which lost 3 bases and 1 base, there was a span of 13 bases. CDR3 coding DNA: TGCAGTGCTAGGAACGGACGACAGTCTGGGGCCAACGTCCTGACTTTC. Its translation: CSARNGRQSGANVLTF.

The table lists this clonotype with a few counts. The V and J genes are TRBV3-1 and TRBJ2-1; D is undetermined. Germline assignment: CDR1 LGHDT and CDR2 YNNKEL (reference sequence). Deletions cut 0 bases from V and 7 bases from J, with 7 bases between. The CDR3 runs to 13 residues. The CDR3 loop is CASSQEVGNEQFF. The CDR3 DNA reads TGTGCCAGCAGCCAAGAAGTGGGGAATGAGCAGTTCTTC.

This clonotype was seen repeatedly, ten times or more. The chain combines TRBV25-1 with TRBJ2-1, with TRBD2 matching over 9 bases. J gave up 8 bases and V 5 bases, and 1 base lay outside the gene matches. The CDR3 length is 12 residues. Germline V gene sequence: CDR1 MGHDK, CDR2 SYGVNS. This CDR3 reads CASSLAGHEQFF. The CDR3 region has the DNA TGTGCCAGCAGTCTAGCGGGGCATGAGCAGTTCTTC. Full variable domain (rest looked up from reference TRBV25-1 and TRBJ2-1): EADIYQTPRYLVIGTGKKITLECSQTMGHDKMYWYQQDPGMELHLIHYSYGVNSTEKGDLSSESTVSRIRTEHFPLTLESARPSHTSQYLCASSLAGHEQFFGPGTRLTVL.

This chain uses TRBV30 with TRBJ2-7, with D hard to call. V gave up 8 bases and J gave up 3 bases, with 17 bases separating them. Germline-derived CDR1 and CDR2 are GTSNPN and SVGIG (reference sequence). This CDR3 is 13 amino acids long. The CDR3 loop is CAGRWQPFYEQYF. Here the CDR3 DNA reads TGTGCCGGACGATGGCAGCCTTTCTACGAGCAGTACTTC.

This clonotype turned up a few times. V and J are TRBV18 and TRBJ1-2; 9 nucleotides line up with TRBD1. The CDR3 is made up of 15 amino acids. Losses at the gene ends were 6 bases for V and 7 bases for J; bases not matched to a gene: 12. Germline-derived CDR1 and CDR2 are KGHSH and LQKENI. The chain's CDR3 is CASSPSGTGIVGYTF. The CDR3 nucleotides are TGTGCCAGCTCCCCCTCCGGGACAGGGATTGTTGGCTACACCTTC.

The V gene is TRBV20-1, the J gene TRBJ2-7; 11 nucleotides agree with TRBD1. This CDR3 region has 13 residues. Germline CDR1 is DFQATT and CDR2 is SNEGSKA (reference sequence). The V gene end was trimmed by 6 bases and the J gene end by 4 bases; junction bases not matched to a gene: 5. DNA of the CDR3: TGCAGTGCCCCGGGACAGGGGGAGTACGAGCAGTACTTC. This gives the protein CSAPGQGEYEQYF.

This clonotype has just a few counts. This chain joins TRBV20-1 and TRBJ2-5; perhaps TRBD2 as D (6 bases). The CDR3 length is 15 residues. Germline V gives CDR1 DFQATT, CDR2 SNEGSKA (reference sequence). Trimming left V 6 bases short and J 1 base short, with 18 bases between. CDR3 amino acids: CSAPRGGGFQETQYF. CDR3 DNA: TGCAGTGCCCCTCGGGGAGGAGGGTTCCAAGAGACCCAGTACTTC.

This clonotype occurred a few times. The J gene is TRBJ2-5, the V gene TRBV20-1; 9 bases line up with TRBD2. The trim removed 3 bases at V and 2 bases at J, leaving 7 bases unmatched. CDR1 is DFQATT and CDR2 is SNEGSKA in the germline V gene (reference sequence). The length of the CDR3 is 15 residues. The chain's CDR3 is CSASSTSGYQETQYF. CDR3 nucleotide sequence: TGCAGTGCTAGCTCGACTAGCGGATATCAAGAGACCCAGTACTTC.